The sequence of this T cell receptor beta chain was determined in a study of cytomegalovirus exposure and HLA in healthy donors. CDR1 and CDR2 from the germline V gene are SGHTA and FQGNSA. V lost 3 bases, J lost 0 bases, and 2 bases stayed unmatched. This CDR3 spans 16 amino acids. 13 Jbeta primers and 60 Vbeta primers were used for the PCR. TCRdb's table, derived via immunoSEQ multiplex PCR, lists solely in-frame clones and lacks some. The data hold around 90,000 clones, with roughly 85% observed a single time. The sample consisted of PBMCs. The chain links TRBV7-2 to TRBJ2-1, with 10 nucleotides matching TRBD2. The clonotype comes from a man aged 35-49 years in good health and CMV-seropositive. The CDR3 bases are TGTGCCAGCAGCTTGGCTAGCGGGGGCTCCTACAATGAGCAGTTCTTC. This codes for CASSLASGGSYNEQFF.